This TCR beta chain came from a study of T-cell reconstitution after alpha-beta-depleted transplantation in children (dated by TCRdb to the mid-2010s). With regard to the full study: Using TCR repertoire profiling, the study quantitatively followed how T-cell immune reconstitution unfolded in children after TCRalphabeta/CD19-depleted allogeneic hematopoietic cell transplantation.

This clonotype was picked up one time. It lacks a known antigen. A read error may explain this, as a much larger clone is one base away. The germline V gene (reference sequence) gives CDR1 as DFQATT and CDR2 as SNEGSKA. Including the terminal cysteine and phenylalanine, the CDR3 comprises 20 residues. Only the CDR3 DNA stays, 60 bases, in frame from base 1. Read against the paper, the sample's treatment or condition label means: allogeneic hematopoietic cell transplantation with graft depleted of TCRalphabeta T cells and CD19 B cells. The children who served as transplant recipients had been given grafts of TCRalphabeta/CD19-depleted allogeneic hematopoietic cells. Points the paper makes about the study in general: The apparently early recovery of alphabetaT-cell counts about two months after transplant reportedly depended on only several hundred rapidly expanded clones that came from non-depleted graft cells. In some patients, the high TCRbeta diversity seen at day 60 was put down to recipient T cells and intrathymic progenitors that had survived conditioning. The frequencies of hyperexpanded clones fell over the following months, and after one year, T-cell counts and TCRbeta diversity were mostly attributed to newly produced T cells.

Receptor amplification or capture employed PCR. These reads were obtained on an Illumina HiSeq 2500. To normalize quantification of the TCRbeta repertoire, the TCR libraries were built with molecular barcoding that relied on unique molecular identifiers. The public sequencing data were trimmed at Q25 with fastp and processed into clonotypes with MiXCR by TCRdb, which kept only in-frame beta chains. Rows with one shared CDR3 protein collapse into an entry with the most common genes and DNA. Counted in this sample were hundreds of thousands of distinct CDR3 sequences; about an eighth of them appeared once. The ten largest clones add up to about 0.77% of the sample.

The material sequenced was PBMCs, taken before TCRalphabeta/CD19-depleted stem cell transplant. This receptor was obtained from a girl aged 2-10 years with congenital amegakaryocytic thrombocytopenia, due to receive a stem cell transplant. The chain uses TRBV20-1 and TRBJ2-1; 11 bases in the junction line up with TRBD2. The DNA is as follows: TGCGGTGCTAGAGATTTAACTAGCGGGGGTATCCCTATAACCTACAATGAGCAGTTCTTC. This is translated as CGARDLTSGGIPITYNEQFF.